This TCR beta chain was captured in a study of blood T cells in healthy people across ages. This clonotype was observed a few times. Its specificity is not known. For the second PCR, which ran for 7 to 11 cycles, a sample-barcoded 5' primer and a J-beta primer mix were used. TCRdb re-analysed the 5' RACE reads in MiXCR, keeping a single row per CDR3 protein. The table has about a million distinct CDR3 sequences, around two fifths seen once. Study findings and constraints: Higher diversity and more naive CD4+ cells were features of long-lived donors, compared to aged donors.

This CDR3 has 12 residues. CDR1 and CDR2 from the germline V gene are SGHDN and FVKESK. Trimming took 1 base from V and 11 from J, leaving 11 bases between them. The rearrangement links TRBV14 to TRBJ2-5, with D uncertain. This clonotype was obtained from a man aged 18-30 years in good health. Sequencing used blood. The CDR3 bases are TGTGCCAGCAGCCAAGTATTCAATGAGCAGTACTTC. Its translation is CASSQVFNEQYF.